This T cell receptor (beta chain) was recorded in a study of technical replicates of blood from a few donors. Sequenced by immunoSEQ multiplex PCR; TCRdb stores in-frame clones only, minus some. The table lists about 13,000 clones, 85% to 95% of them singletons. V shed 8 bases, J shed 5 bases, and the junction held 9 bases outside the gene matches. From germline, CDR1 is SGHRS and CDR2 YFSETQ. The CDR3 totals 13 residues. Sequencing was carried out using PBMCs. The receptor comes from a human donor in good health. V and J are TRBV5-1 and TRBJ1-1; 7 bases map to TRBD1. CDR3 in DNA: TGCGCCAGTAGGTCCGAGGGGGCTACTGAAGCTTTCTTT. Protein: CASRSEGATEAFF. The full variable domain, its missing parts supplied by reference TRBV5-1 and TRBJ1-1, is KAGVTQTPRYLIKTRGQQVTLSCSPISGHRSVSWYQQTPGQGLQFLFEYFSETQRNKGNFPGRFSGRQFSNSRSEMNVSTLELGDSALYLCASRSEGATEAFFGQGTRLTVV.